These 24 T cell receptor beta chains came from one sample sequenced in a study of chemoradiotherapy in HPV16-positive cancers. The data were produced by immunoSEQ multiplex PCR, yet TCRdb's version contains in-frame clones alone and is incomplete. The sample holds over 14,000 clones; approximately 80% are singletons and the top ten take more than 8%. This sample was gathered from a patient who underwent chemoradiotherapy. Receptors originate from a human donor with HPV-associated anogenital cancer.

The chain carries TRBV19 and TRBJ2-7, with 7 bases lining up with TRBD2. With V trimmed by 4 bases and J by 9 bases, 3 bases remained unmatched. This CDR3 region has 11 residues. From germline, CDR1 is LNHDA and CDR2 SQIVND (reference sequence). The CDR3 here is CASSRGGTQYF. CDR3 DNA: TGTGCCAGTAGTAGGGGAGGGACGCAGTACTTC.

Here the CDR3 reads CASGGAFNYGYTF. The CDR3 DNA is TGTGCCAGCGGGGGGGCATTTAACTATGGCTACACCTTC. This chain connects TRBV4-2 to TRBJ1-2; possibly TRBD1 for D (6 bases). The germline V gene has CDR1 LGHNA and CDR2 YNFKEQ. The CDR3 runs 13 residues. Deletions cut 8 bases from V and 1 base from J, with 11 bases between.

DNA of the CDR3: TGTGCCAGCAGATCGACAGGGGATGAGCAGTTCTTC. As protein: CASRSTGDEQFF. The J gene is TRBJ2-1, the V gene TRBV28, with 8 nucleotides matching TRBD1. Germline V lookup: CDR1 MDHEN, CDR2 SYDVKM. After removal of 6 bases from V and 8 bases from J, the junction contained 3 bases not matched to a gene. The CDR3 runs to 12 residues.

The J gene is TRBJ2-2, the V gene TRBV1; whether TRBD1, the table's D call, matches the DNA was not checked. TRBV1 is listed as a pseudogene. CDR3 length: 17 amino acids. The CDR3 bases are TGCACCAGCAGCCGTGATTATGGGCCCATAAGCACCGGGGAGCTGTTTTTT. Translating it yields CTSSRDYGPISTGELFF.

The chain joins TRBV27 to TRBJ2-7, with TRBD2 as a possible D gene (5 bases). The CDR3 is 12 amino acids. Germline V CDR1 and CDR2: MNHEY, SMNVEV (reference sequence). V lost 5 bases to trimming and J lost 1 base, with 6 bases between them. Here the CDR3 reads CASSRGSYEQYF. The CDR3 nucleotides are TGTGCCAGCAGTCGGGGTTCCTACGAGCAGTACTTC.

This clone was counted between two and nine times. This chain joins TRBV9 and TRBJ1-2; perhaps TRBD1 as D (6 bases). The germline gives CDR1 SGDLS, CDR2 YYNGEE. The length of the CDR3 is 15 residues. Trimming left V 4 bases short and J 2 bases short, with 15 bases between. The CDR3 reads CASSQEGDINYGYTF. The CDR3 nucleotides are TGTGCCAGCAGCCAGGAGGGGGACATAAACTATGGCTACACCTTC.

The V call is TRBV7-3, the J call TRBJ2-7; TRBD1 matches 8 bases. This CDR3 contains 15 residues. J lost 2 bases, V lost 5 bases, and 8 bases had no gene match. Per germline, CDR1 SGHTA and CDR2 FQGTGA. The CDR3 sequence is CASSPSGTGTYEQYF. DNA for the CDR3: TGTGCCAGCAGCCCTTCCGGGACAGGTACCTACGAGCAGTACTTC. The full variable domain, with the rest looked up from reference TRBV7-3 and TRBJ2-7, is GAGVSQTPSNKVTEKGKYVELRCDPISGHTALYWYRQSLGQGPEFLIYFQGTGAADDSGLPNDRFFAVRPEGSVSTLKIQRTERGDSAVYLCASSPSGTGTYEQYFGPGTRLTVT.

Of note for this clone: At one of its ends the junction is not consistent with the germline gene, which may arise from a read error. The CDR3, as DNA: TGTGCTAGCAGCTTAGAAGTGTCGGGGTCACCTGGAAACACCATATATTTT. Translated, it gives CASSLEVSGSPGNTIYF. The chain employs TRBV7-7 and TRBJ1-3; D unclear. The CDR3 sequence is 17 residues long. From germline, CDR1 is SSHAT and CDR2 FNYEAQ (reference sequence).

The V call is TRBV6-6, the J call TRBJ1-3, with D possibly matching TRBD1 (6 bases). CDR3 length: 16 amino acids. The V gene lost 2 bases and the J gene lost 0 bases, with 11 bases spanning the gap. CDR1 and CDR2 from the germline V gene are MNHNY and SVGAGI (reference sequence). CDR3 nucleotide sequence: TGTGCCAGCAGTTACGCCGGAGGGGGCTCTGGAAACACCATATATTTT. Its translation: CASSYAGGGSGNTIYF.

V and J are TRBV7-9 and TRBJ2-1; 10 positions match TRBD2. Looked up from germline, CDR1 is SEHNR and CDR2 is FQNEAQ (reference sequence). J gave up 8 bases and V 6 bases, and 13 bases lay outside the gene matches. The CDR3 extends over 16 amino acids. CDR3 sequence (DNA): TGTGCCAGCAGTCCGGAGGCACTAGCGGGGTCGGATGAGCAGTTCTTC. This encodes CASSPEALAGSDEQFF.

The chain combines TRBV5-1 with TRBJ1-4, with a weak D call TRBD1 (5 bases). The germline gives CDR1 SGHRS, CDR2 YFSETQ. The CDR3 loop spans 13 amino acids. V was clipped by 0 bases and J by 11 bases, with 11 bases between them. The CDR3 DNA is TGCGCCAGCAGCTTGGCCGGGGGGAGGAAACTGTTTTTT. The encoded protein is CASSLAGGRKLFF.

CDR3 region: CASSPPDRGHGYTF. The CDR3 DNA reads TGTGCCAGCAGCCCCCCGGACAGGGGACATGGCTACACCTTC. The chain joins TRBV7-2 to TRBJ1-2; TRBD1 matches 9 bases. The germline CDR1 and CDR2 sequences are SGHTA and FQGNSA. The CDR3 loop spans 14 amino acids. The trim removed 5 bases at V and 6 bases at J, leaving 7 bases unmatched.

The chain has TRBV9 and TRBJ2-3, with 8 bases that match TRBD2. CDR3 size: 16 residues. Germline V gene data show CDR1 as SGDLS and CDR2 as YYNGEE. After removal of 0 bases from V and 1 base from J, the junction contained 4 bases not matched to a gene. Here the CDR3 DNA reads TGTGCCAGCAGCGTAGCTGGGCGGGGGGGCACAGATACGCAGTATTTT. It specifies CASSVAGRGGTDTQYF.

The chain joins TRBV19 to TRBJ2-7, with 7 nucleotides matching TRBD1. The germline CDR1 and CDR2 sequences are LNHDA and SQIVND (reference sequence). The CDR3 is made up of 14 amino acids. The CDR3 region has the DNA TGTGCTAAAGGCCCCGGGACAGCTTTGAACGAGCAGTACTTC. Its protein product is CAKGPGTALNEQYF.

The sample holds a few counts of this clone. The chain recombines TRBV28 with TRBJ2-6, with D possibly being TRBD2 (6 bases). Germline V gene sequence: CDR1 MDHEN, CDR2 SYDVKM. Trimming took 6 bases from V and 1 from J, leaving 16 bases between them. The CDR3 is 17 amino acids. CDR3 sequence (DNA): TGTGCCAGCAGCCGGGGGACTGCCACTTCTGGGGCCAACGTCCTGACTTTC. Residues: CASSRGTATSGANVLTF.

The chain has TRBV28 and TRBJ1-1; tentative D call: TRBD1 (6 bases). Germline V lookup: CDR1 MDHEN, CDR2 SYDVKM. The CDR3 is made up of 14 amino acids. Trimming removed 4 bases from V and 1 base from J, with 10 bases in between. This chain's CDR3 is CASSYMGQNTEAFF. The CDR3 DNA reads TGTGCCAGCAGTTATATGGGACAGAACACTGAAGCTTTCTTT.

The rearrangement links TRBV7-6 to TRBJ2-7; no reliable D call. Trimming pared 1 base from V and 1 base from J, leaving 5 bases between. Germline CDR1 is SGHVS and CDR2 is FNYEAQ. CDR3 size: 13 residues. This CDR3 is CASSLDGSYEQYF. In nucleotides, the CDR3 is TGTGCCAGCAGCTTAGATGGATCCTACGAGCAGTACTTC.

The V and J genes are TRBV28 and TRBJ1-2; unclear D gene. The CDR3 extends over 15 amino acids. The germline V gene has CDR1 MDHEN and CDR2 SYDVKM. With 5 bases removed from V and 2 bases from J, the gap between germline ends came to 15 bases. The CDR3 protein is CASSIPRTDNYGYTF. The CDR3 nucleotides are TGTGCCAGCAGTATCCCCCGCACGGACAACTATGGCTACACCTTC.

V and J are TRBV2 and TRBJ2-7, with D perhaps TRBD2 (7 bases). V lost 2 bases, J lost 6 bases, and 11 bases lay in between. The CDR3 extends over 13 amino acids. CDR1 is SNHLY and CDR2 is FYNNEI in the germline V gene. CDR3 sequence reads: CASSESGEGEQYF. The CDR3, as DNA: TGTGCCAGCAGTGAATCAGGGGAGGGCGAGCAGTACTTC.

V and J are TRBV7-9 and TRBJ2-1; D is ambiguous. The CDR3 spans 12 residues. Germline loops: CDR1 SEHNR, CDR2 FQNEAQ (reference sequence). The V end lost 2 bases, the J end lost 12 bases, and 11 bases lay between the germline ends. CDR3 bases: TGTGCCAGCAGCTTAAGATCGGTAGGGCAGTTCTTC. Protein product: CASSLRSVGQFF.

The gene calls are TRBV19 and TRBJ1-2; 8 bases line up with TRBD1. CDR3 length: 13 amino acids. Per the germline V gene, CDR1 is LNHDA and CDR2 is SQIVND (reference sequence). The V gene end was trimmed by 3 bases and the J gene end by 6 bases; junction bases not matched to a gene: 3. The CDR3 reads CASSMDRVNGYTF. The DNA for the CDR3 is TGTGCCAGTAGTATGGACAGGGTTAATGGCTACACCTTC.

CDR3 loop: CASSETGETQYF. In nucleotides, the CDR3 is TGTGCCAGCAGTGAAACGGGAGAGACCCAGTACTTC. The chain carries TRBV2 and TRBJ2-5; D not resolved. The CDR3 is made up of 12 amino acids. The germline gives CDR1 SNHLY, CDR2 FYNNEI. The germline V and J ends were trimmed by 2 bases and 4 bases, with 5 bases remaining between them.

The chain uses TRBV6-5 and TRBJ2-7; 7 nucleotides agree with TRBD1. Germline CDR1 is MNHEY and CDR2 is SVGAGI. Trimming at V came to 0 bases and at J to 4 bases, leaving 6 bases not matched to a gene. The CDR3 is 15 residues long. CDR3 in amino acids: CASSYSTGQPYEQYF. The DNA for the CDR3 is TGTGCCAGCAGTTACTCAACGGGACAGCCATACGAGCAGTACTTC.

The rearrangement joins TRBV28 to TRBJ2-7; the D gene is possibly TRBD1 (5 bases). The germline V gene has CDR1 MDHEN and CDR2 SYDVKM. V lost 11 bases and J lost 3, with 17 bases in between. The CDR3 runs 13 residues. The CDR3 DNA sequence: TGTGCCTCAAACCCGGACACCTTCTACGAGCAGTACTTC. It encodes CASNPDTFYEQYF.